These T cell receptor beta chains were read from a single sample in a study of OX40 agonist ivuxolimab in advanced cancers. The repertoire was sequenced with immunoSEQ multiplex PCR; TCRdb's copy has only in-frame clones and lacks some. Of about 5,700 clones in the sample, 85% to 90% were seen once. Sequences were derived from CD4+ or CD8+ T cells sorted from blood, sampled in a trial of the OX40 agonist ivuxolimab. Every receptor here comes from an adult with an advanced solid tumor such as melanoma, head and neck, liver or kidney cancer. Each CDR3 is given with its conserved first and last residue. The D gene is left open where the match is weak.

>TRBD2|TRBJ2-7|TRBV9|15
CASSHGLAGADEQYF
>.|TRBJ1-1|TRBV5-4|14
CASGNPGENTEAFF
>TRBD2|TRBJ2-7|TRBV6-5|14
CASSLTSGRDEQYF
>.|TRBJ2-7|TRBV19|13
CASSIGRSYEQYF
>.|TRBJ2-1|TRBV9|15
CASSRSSGVGNEQFF
>TRBD1|TRBJ2-1|TRBV10-3|13
CAIPGQGADEQFF
>TRBD1|TRBJ1-1|TRBV19|16
CASSTATGARPTEAFF
>TRBD2|TRBJ2-7|TRBV2|20
CASRRKGNSGRVLWTVEQYF
>.|TRBJ2-2|TRBV27|15
CASSLKQGDTGELFF
>.|TRBJ2-3|TRBV7-8|13
CASSLDGTDTQYF
>.|TRBJ2-2|TRBV11-2|18
CASSLVYFRGGDTGELFF
>TRBD1|TRBJ2-1|TRBV6-5|14
CASSYSTGEHEQFF